These T cell receptor beta chains were read from a single sample in a study of OX40 agonist ivuxolimab in advanced cancers. Using immunoSEQ multiplex PCR, the repertoire was profiled, and TCRdb retains in-frame clones only, with some absent. The data show 50,000 to 75,000 clones, with more than 85% seen just once and about 0.58% held by the top ten. The starting material was CD4+ or CD8+ T cells sorted from blood, obtained in a trial of the OX40 agonist ivuxolimab. The receptor source for this set is an adult with an advanced solid tumor such as melanoma, head and neck, liver or kidney cancer. CDR3s include the opening cysteine and the closing phenylalanine or tryptophan. A D gene is named only where the DNA matches it firmly. Rows give clone size only sometimes, using once, few, many, or a class for an expanded clone.

CDR3nt,CDR3aa,j_gene,abundance,d_gene,v_gene
TGTGCCTGGAGGGGGGACAGTTACTCCTACAATGAGCAGTTCTTC,CAWRGDSYSYNEQFF,TRBJ2-1,NA,TRBD1,TRBV30
TGCGCCAGCAGCTTGGCTGCGGGGGGCCGCCGTATGAACACTGAAGCTTTCTTT,CASSLAAGGRRMNTEAFF,TRBJ1-1,NA,NA,TRBV5-1
TGTGCCAGCAGCTTGAAACTAGCGGGAGGGCAGTTCTTC,CASSLKLAGGQFF,TRBJ2-1,once,TRBD2,TRBV11-3
TGTGCCAGTAGTATAGATGCTAGCGGCACAGATACGCAGTATTTT,CASSIDASGTDTQYF,TRBJ2-3,NA,NA,TRBV19
TGCGCCAGCAGCGGGGGACAGGGGAACTCCTACGAGCAGTACTTC,CASSGGQGNSYEQYF,TRBJ2-7,NA,TRBD1,TRBV5-1
TGTGCCATCAGTGAGTCGACAGGATTACGGAACACTGAAGCTTTCTTT,CAISESTGLRNTEAFF,TRBJ1-1,NA,NA,TRBV10-3
TGCGCCAGCAGCCAAGACTCGGGCGGGACAGGGGGCTATGAGCAGTTCTTC,CASSQDSGGTGGYEQFF,TRBJ2-1,NA,TRBD1,TRBV4-1
TGTGCCAGCAGTAATAGCTACGAGCAGTACTTC,CASSNSYEQYF,TRBJ2-7,NA,NA,TRBV6-5
TGCGCCAGCAGCTTTGGCCAATCGGGGGTAGAGACCCAGTACTTC,CASSFGQSGVETQYF,TRBJ2-5,NA,NA,TRBV5-1
TGTGCCAGCAGTGAATTGGGCTACACCTTC,CASSELGYTF,TRBJ1-2,NA,NA,TRBV6-1
TGCGCCAGCAGCTCCGGACTAGCGGGAGGAGAGCAGTACTTC,CASSSGLAGGEQYF,TRBJ2-7,NA,TRBD2,TRBV5-1
TGTGCCAGCAGTGAACATGACAGGGCTTATGGCTACACCTTC,CASSEHDRAYGYTF,TRBJ1-2,NA,TRBD1,TRBV6-1
TGCGCCAGCAGCTTGGGACCGGGGACTAGCGGGACAGATACGCAGTATTTT,CASSLGPGTSGTDTQYF,TRBJ2-3,NA,TRBD2,TRBV5-1
TGTGCCGGCTCGGGGGGCCTGAACACTGAAGCTTTCTTT,CAGSGGLNTEAFF,TRBJ1-1,NA,NA,TRBV6-5
TGTGCCAGCAGCACCCGGGACGACCTCTACGAGCAGTACTTC,CASSTRDDLYEQYF,TRBJ2-7,NA,NA,TRBV9
TGTGCCAGCAGCCAAGATGGGGCAGGGTCAAACATTCAGTACTTC,CASSQDGAGSNIQYF,TRBJ2-4,NA,NA,TRBV4-2
TGTGCCAGCGCGACAGGGGGCGGGCGTGAAAAACTGTTTTTT,CASATGGGREKLFF,TRBJ1-4,NA,TRBD1,TRBV6-1
TGTGCCAGCAGTCAATTCCGGGTGAACACTGAAGCTTTCTTT,CASSQFRVNTEAFF,TRBJ1-1,NA,NA,TRBV7-3
TGTGCCAGCAGCCAAGGGACAGCTAACTACGAGCAGTACTTC,CASSQGTANYEQYF,TRBJ2-7,NA,TRBD1,TRBV7-8
TGCGCCAGCAGCCAAGGGATCGGGGGGGCAAGCACAGATACGCAGTATTTT,CASSQGIGGASTDTQYF,TRBJ2-3,once,TRBD2,TRBV4-1
TGTGCCAGCAGTTATTTCCCGGGAGACGAGCAGTACTTC,CASSYFPGDEQYF,TRBJ2-7,NA,NA,TRBV6-6
TGTGCCAGCTCACCGCAAGGACAACAAGAGACCCAGTACTTC,CASSPQGQQETQYF,TRBJ2-5,NA,NA,TRBV18
TGTGCCAGCAGCTTAAACCCGGGACAGACACACTACGAGCAGTACTTC,CASSLNPGQTHYEQYF,TRBJ2-7,NA,TRBD1,TRBV11-2
TGTGCCAGCAGTTTTGCAGGTCCCTATAATTCACCCCTCCACTTT,CASSFAGPYNSPLHF,TRBJ1-6,NA,NA,TRBV6-6
TGTGCCAGCAGTTCGGACAGGGCGAAGGGTGACGAGCAGTACTTC,CASSSDRAKGDEQYF,TRBJ2-7,NA,TRBD1,TRBV6-6
TGTGCCAGCAGCAACTTCAATGAGCAGTTCTTC,CASSNFNEQFF,TRBJ2-1,NA,NA,TRBV2
TGTGCCAGCAGTGAGGGGACGGGACAGGGGGTGATTTGGGATACGCAGTATTTT,CASSEGTGQGVIWDTQYF,TRBJ2-3,NA,TRBD1,TRBV6-1
TGCGCCAGCAGCTTGGCCTACAGGAACACTGAAGCTTTCTTT,CASSLAYRNTEAFF,TRBJ1-1,NA,NA,TRBV5-1
TGTGCCAGCAGTTCTCATTGGGAAACCCCCGGCCGCTACGAGCAGTACTTC,CASSSHWETPGRYEQYF,TRBJ2-7,NA,NA,TRBV10-3